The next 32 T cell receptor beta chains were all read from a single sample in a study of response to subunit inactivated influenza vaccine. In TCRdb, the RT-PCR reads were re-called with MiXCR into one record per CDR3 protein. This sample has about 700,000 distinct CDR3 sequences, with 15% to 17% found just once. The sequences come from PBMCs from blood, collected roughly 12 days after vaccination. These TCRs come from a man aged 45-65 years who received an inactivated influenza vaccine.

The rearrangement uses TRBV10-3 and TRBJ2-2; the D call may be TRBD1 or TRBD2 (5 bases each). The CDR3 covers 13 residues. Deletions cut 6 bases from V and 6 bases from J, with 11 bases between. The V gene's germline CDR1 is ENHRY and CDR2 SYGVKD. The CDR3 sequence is CAISGTSAGELFF. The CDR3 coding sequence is TGTGCCATCAGCGGGACCTCCGCCGGGGAGCTGTTTTTT.

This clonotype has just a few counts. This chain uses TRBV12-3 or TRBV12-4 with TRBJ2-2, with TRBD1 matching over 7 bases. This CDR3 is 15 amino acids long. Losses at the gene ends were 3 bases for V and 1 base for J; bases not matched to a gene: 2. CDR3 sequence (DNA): TGTGCCAGCAGTTTCGGACAGGAGAACACCGGGGAGCTGTTTTTT. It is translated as CASSFGQENTGELFF.

The DNA for the CDR3 is TGTGCCAGCAGCCAGGGGTACGGCACCGGGGAGCTGTTTTTT. As protein: CASSQGYGTGELFF. The V gene is TRBV3-1, the J gene TRBJ2-2; D unresolved. In germline, CDR1 is LGHDT, CDR2 YNNKEL (reference sequence). The CDR3 length is 14 residues. V gave up 3 bases and J gave up 4 bases, with 9 bases separating them.

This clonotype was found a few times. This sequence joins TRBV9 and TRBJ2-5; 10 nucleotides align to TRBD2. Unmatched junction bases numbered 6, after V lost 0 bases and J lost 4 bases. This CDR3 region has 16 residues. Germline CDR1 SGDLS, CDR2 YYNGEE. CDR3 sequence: CASSVAPSGRSETQYF. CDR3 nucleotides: TGTGCCAGCAGCGTAGCTCCTAGCGGGAGATCAGAGACCCAGTACTTC.

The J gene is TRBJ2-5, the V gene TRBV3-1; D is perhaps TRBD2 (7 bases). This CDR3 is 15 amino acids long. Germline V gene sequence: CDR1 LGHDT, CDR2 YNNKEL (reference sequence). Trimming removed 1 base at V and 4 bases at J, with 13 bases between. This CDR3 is CASSQGGGASETQYF. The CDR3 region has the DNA TGTGCCAGCAGCCAAGGAGGGGGGGCCTCAGAGACCCAGTACTTC.

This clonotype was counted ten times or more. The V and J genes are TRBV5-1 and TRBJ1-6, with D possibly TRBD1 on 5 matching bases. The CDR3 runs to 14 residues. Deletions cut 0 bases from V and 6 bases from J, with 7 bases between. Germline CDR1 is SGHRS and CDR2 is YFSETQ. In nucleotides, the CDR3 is TGCGCCAGCAGCTTGGGGAGGGGTAATTCACCCCTCCACTTT. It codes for CASSLGRGNSPLHF.

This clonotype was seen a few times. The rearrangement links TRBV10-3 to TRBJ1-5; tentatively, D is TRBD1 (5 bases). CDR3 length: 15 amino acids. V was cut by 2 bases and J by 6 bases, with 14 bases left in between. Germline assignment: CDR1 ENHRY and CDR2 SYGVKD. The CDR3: CAISEGQGYGQPQHF. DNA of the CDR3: TGTGCCATCAGTGAGGGTCAGGGTTATGGTCAGCCCCAGCATTTT.

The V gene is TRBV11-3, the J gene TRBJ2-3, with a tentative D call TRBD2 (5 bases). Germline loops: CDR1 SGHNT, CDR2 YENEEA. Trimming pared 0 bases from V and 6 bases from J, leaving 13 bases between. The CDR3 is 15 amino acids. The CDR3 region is CASSLDSGSGDTQYF. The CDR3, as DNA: TGTGCCAGCAGCTTAGACAGCGGTAGTGGCGATACGCAGTATTTT.

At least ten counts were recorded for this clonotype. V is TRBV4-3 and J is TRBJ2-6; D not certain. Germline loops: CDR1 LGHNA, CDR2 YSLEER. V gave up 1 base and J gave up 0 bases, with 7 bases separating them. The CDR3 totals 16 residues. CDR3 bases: TGCGCCAGCAGCCAAGGACACCTCTCTGGGGCCAACGTCCTGACTTTC. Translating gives CASSQGHLSGANVLTF.

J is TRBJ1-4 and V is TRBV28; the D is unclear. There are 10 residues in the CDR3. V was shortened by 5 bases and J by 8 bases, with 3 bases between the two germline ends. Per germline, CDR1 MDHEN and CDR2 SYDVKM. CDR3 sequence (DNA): TGTGCCAGCAGTCGGGAAAAACTGTTTTTT. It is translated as CASSREKLFF.

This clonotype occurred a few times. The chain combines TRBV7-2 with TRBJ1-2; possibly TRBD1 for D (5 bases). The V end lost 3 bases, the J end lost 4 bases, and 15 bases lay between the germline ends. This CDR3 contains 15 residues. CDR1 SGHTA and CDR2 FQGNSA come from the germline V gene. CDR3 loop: CASSLGGRVGYGYTF. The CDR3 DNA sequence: TGTGCCAGCAGCTTGGGCGGCAGGGTGGGCTATGGCTACACCTTC.

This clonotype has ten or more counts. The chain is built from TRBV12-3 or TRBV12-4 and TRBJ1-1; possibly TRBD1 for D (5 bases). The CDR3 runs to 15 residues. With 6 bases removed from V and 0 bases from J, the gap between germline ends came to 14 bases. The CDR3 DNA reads TGTGCCAGCAGATCCAACCAGGGTTTGAACACTGAAGCTTTCTTT. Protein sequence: CASRSNQGLNTEAFF.

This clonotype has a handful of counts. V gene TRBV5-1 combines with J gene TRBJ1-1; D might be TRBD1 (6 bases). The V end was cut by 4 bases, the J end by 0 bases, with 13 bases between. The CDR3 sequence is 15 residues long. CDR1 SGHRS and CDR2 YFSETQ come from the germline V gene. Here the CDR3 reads CASSAGTYLNTEAFF. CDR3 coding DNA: TGCGCCAGCAGCGCAGGGACATACTTGAACACTGAAGCTTTCTTT.

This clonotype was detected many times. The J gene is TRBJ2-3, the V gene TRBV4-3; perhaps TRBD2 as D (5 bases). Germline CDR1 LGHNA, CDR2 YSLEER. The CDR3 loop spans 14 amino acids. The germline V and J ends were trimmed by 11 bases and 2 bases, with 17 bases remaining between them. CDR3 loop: CASSGAGLTDTQYF. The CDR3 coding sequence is TGCGCCTCAAGTGGAGCAGGACTCACAGATACGCAGTATTTT.

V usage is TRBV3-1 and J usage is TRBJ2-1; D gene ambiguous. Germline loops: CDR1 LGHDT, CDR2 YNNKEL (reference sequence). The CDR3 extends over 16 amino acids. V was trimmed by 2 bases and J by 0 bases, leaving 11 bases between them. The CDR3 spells CASSQWKYFSYNEQFF. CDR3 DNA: TGTGCCAGCAGCCAATGGAAGTACTTCTCCTACAATGAGCAGTTCTTC.

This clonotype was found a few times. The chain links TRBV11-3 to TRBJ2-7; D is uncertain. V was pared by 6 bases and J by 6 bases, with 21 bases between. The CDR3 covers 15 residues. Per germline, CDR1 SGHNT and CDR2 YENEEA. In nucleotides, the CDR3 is TGTGCCAGCAGACAGCTTGAGAGAGTATGGTTCGAGCAGTACTTC. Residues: CASRQLERVWFEQYF.

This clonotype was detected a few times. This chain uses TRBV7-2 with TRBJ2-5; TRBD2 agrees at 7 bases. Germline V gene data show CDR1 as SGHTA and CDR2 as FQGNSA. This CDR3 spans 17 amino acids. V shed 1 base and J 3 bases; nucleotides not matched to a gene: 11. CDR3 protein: CASSLVGWRGIKETQYF. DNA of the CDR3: TGTGCCAGCAGCTTAGTGGGATGGCGGGGGATAAAAGAGACCCAGTACTTC.

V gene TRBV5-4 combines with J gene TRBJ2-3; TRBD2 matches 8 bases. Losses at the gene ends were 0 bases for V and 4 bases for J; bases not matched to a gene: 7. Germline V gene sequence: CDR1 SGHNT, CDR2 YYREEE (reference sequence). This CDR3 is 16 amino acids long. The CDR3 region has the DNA TGTGCCAGCAGCTTGGCCCCGGGGGGGTCTGCAGATACGCAGTATTTT. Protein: CASSLAPGGSADTQYF.

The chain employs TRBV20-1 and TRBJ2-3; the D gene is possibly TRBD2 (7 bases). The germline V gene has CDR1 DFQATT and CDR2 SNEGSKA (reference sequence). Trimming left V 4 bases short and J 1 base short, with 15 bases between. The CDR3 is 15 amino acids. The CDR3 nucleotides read TGCAGTGCTATCCTTATGGGGGGGCGCACAGATACGCAGTATTTT. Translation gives CSAILMGGRTDTQYF.

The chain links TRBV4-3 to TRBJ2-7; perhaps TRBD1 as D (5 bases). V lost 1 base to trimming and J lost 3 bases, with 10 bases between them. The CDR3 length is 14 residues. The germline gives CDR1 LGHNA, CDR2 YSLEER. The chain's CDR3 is CASSQAGSGYEQYF. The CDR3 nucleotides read TGCGCCAGCAGCCAAGCAGGGTCAGGCTACGAGCAGTACTTC.

In DNA form, the CDR3 reads TGTGCCCGACGGGGGCGCGGCACTGAAGCTTTCTTT. It encodes CARRGRGTEAFF. This chain connects TRBV6-5 to TRBJ1-1; weak D call: TRBD1 (6 bases). Trimming left V 11 bases short and J 4 bases short, with 14 bases between. This CDR3 contains 12 residues. Germline V gene lookup returns CDR1 MNHEY and CDR2 SVGAGI.

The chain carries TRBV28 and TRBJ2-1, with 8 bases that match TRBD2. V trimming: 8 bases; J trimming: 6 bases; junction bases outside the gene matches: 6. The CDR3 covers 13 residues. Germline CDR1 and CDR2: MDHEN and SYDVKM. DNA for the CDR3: TGTGCCAGCTCTAGCGGGCTCTCCAATGAGCAGTTCTTC. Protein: CASSSGLSNEQFF. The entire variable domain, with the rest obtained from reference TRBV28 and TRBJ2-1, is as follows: DVKVTQSSRYLVKRTGEKVFLECVQDMDHENMFWYRQDPGLGLRLIYFSYDVKMKEKGDIPEGYSVSREKKERFSLILESASTNQTSMYLCASSSGLSNEQFFGPGTRLTVL.

The CDR3 nucleotides are TGTGCCAGCAGTTTTGGGGCAGGGGCAGATACGCAGTATTTT. Its translation: CASSFGAGADTQYF. The rearrangement links TRBV12-3 or TRBV12-4 to TRBJ2-3; weak D call: TRBD1 (6 bases). The CDR3 extends over 14 amino acids. Trimming stripped 3 bases from V and 4 bases from J, with 11 bases between.

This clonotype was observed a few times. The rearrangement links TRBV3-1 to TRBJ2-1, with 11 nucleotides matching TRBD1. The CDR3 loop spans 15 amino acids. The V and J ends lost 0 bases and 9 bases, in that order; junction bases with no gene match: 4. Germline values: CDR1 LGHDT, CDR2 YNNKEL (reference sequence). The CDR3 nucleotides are TGTGCCAGCAGCCAAGATTGGGGACAGGGGGGTGAGCAGTTCTTC. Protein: CASSQDWGQGGEQFF.

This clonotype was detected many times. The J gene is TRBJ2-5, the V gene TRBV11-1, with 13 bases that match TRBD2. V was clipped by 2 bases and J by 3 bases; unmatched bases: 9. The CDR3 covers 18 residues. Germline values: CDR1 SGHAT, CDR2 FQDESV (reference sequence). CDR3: CASSLWEHGLAGEETQYF. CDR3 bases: TGTGCCAGCAGCTTATGGGAACATGGACTAGCGGGGGAAGAGACCCAGTACTTC.

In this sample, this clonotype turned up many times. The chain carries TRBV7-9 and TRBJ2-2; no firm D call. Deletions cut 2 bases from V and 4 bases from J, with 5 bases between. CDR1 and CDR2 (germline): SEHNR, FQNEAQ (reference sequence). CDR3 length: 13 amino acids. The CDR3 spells CASSLLSTGELFF. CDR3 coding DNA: TGTGCCAGCAGCTTATTGAGCACCGGGGAGCTGTTTTTT.

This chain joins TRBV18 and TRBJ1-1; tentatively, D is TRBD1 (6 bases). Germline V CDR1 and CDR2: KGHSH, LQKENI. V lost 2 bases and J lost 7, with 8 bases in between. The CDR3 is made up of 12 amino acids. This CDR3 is CASSPKGGEAFF. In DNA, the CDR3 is TGTGCCAGCTCACCAAAGGGGGGTGAAGCTTTCTTT.

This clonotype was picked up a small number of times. CDR3 coding DNA: TGTGCCAGCTCACCACGCGAGGCCCTAGGAGGGGAGCAGTACTTC. This encodes CASSPREALGGEQYF. The chain is built from TRBV18 and TRBJ2-7; D possibly corresponds to TRBD2 (6 bases). V was shortened by 1 base and J by 7 bases, with 17 bases between the two germline ends. The CDR3 sequence is 15 residues long. Germline loops: CDR1 KGHSH, CDR2 LQKENI.

The CDR3 here is CASRIWTSQETQYF. Written as DNA, the CDR3 is TGTGCCAGCCGGATCTGGACTAGCCAAGAGACCCAGTACTTC. The V gene is TRBV6-2 or TRBV6-3, the J gene TRBJ2-5, with 7 bases fitting TRBD2. Germline V gene data show CDR1 as MNHEY and CDR2 as SVGEGT. V lost 8 bases to trimming and J lost 1 base; unmatched junction nucleotides: 7. The CDR3 covers 14 residues.

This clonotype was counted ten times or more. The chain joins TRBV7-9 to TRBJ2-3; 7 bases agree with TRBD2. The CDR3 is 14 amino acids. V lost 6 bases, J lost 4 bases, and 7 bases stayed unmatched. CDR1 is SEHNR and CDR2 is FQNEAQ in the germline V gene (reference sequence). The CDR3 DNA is TGTGCCAGCAGTCTAAGGACTAGATCAGATACGCAGTATTTT. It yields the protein CASSLRTRSDTQYF.

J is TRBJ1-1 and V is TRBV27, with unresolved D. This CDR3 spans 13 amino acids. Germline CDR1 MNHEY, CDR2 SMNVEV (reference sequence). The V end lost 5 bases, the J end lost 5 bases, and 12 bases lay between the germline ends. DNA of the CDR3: TGTGCCAGCAGTGCTAGGGCGAGGACTGAAGCTTTCTTT. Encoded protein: CASSARARTEAFF.

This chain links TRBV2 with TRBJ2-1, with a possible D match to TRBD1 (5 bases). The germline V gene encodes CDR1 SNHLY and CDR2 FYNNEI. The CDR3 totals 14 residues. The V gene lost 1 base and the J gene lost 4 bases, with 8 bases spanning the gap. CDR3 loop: CASSEEQAYNEQFF. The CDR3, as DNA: TGTGCCAGCAGTGAAGAACAGGCGTACAATGAGCAGTTCTTC. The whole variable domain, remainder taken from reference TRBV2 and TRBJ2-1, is EPEVTQTPSHQVTQMGQEVILRCVPISNHLYFYWYRQILGQKVEFLVSFYNNEISEKSEIFDDQFSVERPDGSNFTLKIRSTKLEDSAMYFCASSEEQAYNEQFFGPGTRLTVL.